Included here is one T cell receptor (beta chain) sequence, with context. The target antigen is unknown. After extraction with the RNeasy kit, about 0.5 to 1 ug of the RNA was reverse transcribed using random hexamers. The method of amplification for TCR beta CDR3 was immunoSEQ multiplex PCR, covering 54 Vbeta and 13 Jbeta. Each CDR3 protein gets one entry after TCRdb re-called the immunoSEQ multiplex PCR reads with MiXCR. The sample holds roughly 150,000 distinct CDR3 sequences; 90% to 96% are singletons and the top ten take 0.075% to 0.09%. The data stem from a study of CD8 T cells in Susac syndrome. The study's findings and limits: Individuals included in the TCR sequencing and HLA analysis were acknowledged by the study to be relatively few in number.

The junction had 5 bases not matched to a gene; V was cut back by 1 base and J by 6 bases. Per germline, CDR1 LGHDT and CDR2 YNNKEL (reference sequence). The CDR3 is made up of 16 amino acids. Sequenced input: CD4+ T cells from PBMCs. This receptor was taken from a human donor with Susac syndrome. The chain employs TRBV3-1 and TRBJ1-5, with 11 bases fitting TRBD1. The CDR3 protein is CASSQGGGQGVQPQHF. CDR3 coding DNA: TGTGCCAGCAGCCAAGGGGGGGGACAGGGGGTTCAGCCCCAGCATTTT. The variable domain in full, with the rest retrieved from reference TRBV3-1 and TRBJ1-5, is DTAVSQTPKYLVTQMGNDKSIKCEQNLGHDTMYWYKQDSKKFLKIMFSYNNKELIINETVPNRFSPKSPDKAHLNLHINSLELGDSAVYFCASSQGGGQGVQPQHFGDGTRLSIL.